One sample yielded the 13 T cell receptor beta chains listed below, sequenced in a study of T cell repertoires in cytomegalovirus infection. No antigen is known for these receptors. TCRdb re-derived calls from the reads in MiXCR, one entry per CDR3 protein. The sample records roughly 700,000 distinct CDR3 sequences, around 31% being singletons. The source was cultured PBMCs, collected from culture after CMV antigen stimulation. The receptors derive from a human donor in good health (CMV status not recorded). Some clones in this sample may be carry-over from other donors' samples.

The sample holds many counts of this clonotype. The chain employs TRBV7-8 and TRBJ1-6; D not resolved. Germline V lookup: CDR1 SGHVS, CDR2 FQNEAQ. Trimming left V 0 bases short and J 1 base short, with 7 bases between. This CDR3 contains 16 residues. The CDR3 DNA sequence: TGTGCCAGCAGCTTAGCAGCGGGATCCTATAATTCACCCCTCCACTTT. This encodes CASSLAAGSYNSPLHF.

CDR3 in amino acids: CASSQDLVFYNEQFF. CDR3 nucleotides: TGCGCCAGCAGCCAAGATTTAGTATTCTACAATGAGCAGTTCTTC. The chain couples TRBV4-1 to TRBJ2-1; no definite D call. Germline V lookup: CDR1 MGHRA, CDR2 YSYEKL. Trimming left V 0 bases short and J 3 bases short, with 9 bases between. This CDR3 is 15 amino acids long.

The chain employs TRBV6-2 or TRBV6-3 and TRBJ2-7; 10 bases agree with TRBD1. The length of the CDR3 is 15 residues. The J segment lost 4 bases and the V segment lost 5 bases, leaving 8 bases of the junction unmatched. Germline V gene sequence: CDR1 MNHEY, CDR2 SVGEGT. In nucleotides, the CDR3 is TGTGCCAGCAGTGTATCCGGGACAGGGGTTTACGAGCAGTACTTC. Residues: CASSVSGTGVYEQYF.

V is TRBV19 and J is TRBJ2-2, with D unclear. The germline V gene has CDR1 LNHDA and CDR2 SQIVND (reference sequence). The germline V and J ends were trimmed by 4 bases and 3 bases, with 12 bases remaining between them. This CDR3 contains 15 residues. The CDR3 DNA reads TGTGCCAGTAGTAGTAGGGTGTCGGACACCGGGGAGCTGTTTTTT. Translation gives CASSSRVSDTGELFF.

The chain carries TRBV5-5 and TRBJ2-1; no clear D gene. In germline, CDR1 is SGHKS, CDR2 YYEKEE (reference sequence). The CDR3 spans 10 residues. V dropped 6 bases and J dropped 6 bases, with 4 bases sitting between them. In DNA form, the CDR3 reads TGTGCCAGCAACGGCAATGAGCAGTTCTTC. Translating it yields CASNGNEQFF.

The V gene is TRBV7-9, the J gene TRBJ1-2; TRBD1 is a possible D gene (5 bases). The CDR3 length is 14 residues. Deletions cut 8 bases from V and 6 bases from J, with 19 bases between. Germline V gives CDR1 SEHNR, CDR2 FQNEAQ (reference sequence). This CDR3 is CASPPGEEWNGYTF. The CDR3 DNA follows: TGTGCCAGCCCCCCGGGGGAGGAGTGGAATGGCTACACCTTC.

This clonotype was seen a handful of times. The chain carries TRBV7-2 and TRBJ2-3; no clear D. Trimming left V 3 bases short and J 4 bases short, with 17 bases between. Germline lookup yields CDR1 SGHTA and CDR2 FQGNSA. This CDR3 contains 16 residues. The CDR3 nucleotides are TGTGCCAGCAGCTTCCCCCCAATAGGTGCCCCAGATACGCAGTATTTT. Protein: CASSFPPIGAPDTQYF. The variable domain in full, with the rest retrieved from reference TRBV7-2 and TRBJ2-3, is GAGVSQSPSNKVTEKGKDVELRCDPISGHTALYWYRQSLGQGLEFLIYFQGNSAPDKSGLPSDRFSAERTGGSVSTLTIQRTQQEDSAVYLCASSFPPIGAPDTQYFGPGTRLTVL.

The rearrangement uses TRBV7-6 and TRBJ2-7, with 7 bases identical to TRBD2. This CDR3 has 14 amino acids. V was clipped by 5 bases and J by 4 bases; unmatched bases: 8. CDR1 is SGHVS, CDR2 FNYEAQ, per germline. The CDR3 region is CASSPGLGKYEQYF. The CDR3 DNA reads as TGTGCCAGCAGCCCCGGACTAGGGAAGTACGAGCAGTACTTC.

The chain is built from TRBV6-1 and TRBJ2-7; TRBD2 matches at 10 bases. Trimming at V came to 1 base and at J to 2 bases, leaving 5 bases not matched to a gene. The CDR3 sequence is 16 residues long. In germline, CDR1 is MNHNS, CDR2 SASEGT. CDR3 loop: CASSEGGLAIPYEQYF. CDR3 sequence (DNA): TGTGCCAGCAGTGAAGGGGGACTAGCGATACCCTACGAGCAGTACTTC.

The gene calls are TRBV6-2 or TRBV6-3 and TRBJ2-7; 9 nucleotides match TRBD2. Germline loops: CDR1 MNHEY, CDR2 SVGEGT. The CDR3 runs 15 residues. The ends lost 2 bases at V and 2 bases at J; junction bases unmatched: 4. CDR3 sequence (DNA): TGTGCCAGCAGTTACCCCCAGCGGGGGGCCTACGAGCAGTACTTC. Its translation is CASSYPQRGAYEQYF.

This CDR3 is CASSQVAGQGYNEQFF. The DNA for the CDR3 is TGTGCCAGCAGCCAAGTGGCGGGACAGGGCTACAATGAGCAGTTCTTC. V is TRBV4-2 and J is TRBJ2-1; TRBD1 aligns across 9 bases. V dropped 1 base and J dropped 3; count of bases not matched to a gene: 4. The CDR3 consists of 16 residues. CDR1 is LGHNA and CDR2 is YNFKEQ in the germline V gene.

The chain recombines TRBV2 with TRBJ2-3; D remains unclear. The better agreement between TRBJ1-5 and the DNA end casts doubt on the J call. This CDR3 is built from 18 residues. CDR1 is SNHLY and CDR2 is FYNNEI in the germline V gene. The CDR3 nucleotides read TGTGCCAGCAGTGAAGCGCCGAATGGGTACTACGACACAGATACGCAGCATTTT. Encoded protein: CASSEAPNGYYDTDTQHF.

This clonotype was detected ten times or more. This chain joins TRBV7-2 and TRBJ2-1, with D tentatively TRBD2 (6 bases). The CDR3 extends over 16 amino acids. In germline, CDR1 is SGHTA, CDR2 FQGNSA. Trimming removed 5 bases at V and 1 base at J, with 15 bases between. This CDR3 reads CASSPSGVRSYNEQFF. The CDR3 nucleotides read TGTGCCAGCAGCCCCTCGGGAGTAAGGTCCTACAATGAGCAGTTCTTC. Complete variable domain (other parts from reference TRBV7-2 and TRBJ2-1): GAGVSQSPSNKVTEKGKDVELRCDPISGHTALYWYRQSLGQGLEFLIYFQGNSAPDKSGLPSDRFSAERTGGSVSTLTIQRTQQEDSAVYLCASSPSGVRSYNEQFFGPGTRLTVL.